One and the same sample provided the 6 T cell receptor beta chains below, sequenced in a study of shared clonotypes between healthy human individuals. Profiled with immunoSEQ multiplex PCR; TCRdb holds only in-frame clones, not every one. The data contain about 2,500,000 clones, approximately 90% of them seen just once; the ten biggest clones take up 0.13% to 0.15%. Source material: naive CD4+ T cells sorted from blood. The sample's subset: CD45RA+ positively selected. The receptors derive from a man younger than 35 in good health.

V gene TRBV4-1 combines with J gene TRBJ1-3; a weak D match, TRBD1 (6 bases). The germline V and J ends were trimmed by 0 bases and 0 bases, with 12 bases remaining between them. The CDR3 spans 17 residues. The germline CDR1 and CDR2 sequences are MGHRA and YSYEKL. CDR3 sequence: CASSQDPRGISGNTIYF. The CDR3 DNA reads as TGCGCCAGCAGCCAAGACCCCAGGGGCATCTCTGGAAACACCATATATTTT.

The genes are TRBV5-1 and TRBJ1-1, with D possibly matching TRBD1 (6 bases). V was pared by 0 bases and J by 2 bases, with 8 bases between. Germline CDR1 and CDR2: SGHRS and YFSETQ. The CDR3 has 14 residues. CDR3 in amino acids: CASSLGDINTEAFF. The CDR3 nucleotides are TGCGCCAGCAGCTTGGGGGACATCAACACTGAAGCTTTCTTT.

In DNA form, the CDR3 reads TGTGCCAGCAGGCCGACAGGGCACTATGGCTACACCTTC. Its protein is CASRPTGHYGYTF. This rearrangement joins TRBV6-6 to TRBJ1-2, with 7 bases fitting TRBD1. This CDR3 has 13 residues. Germline V gives CDR1 MNHNY, CDR2 SVGAGI (reference sequence). V lost 6 bases, J lost 3 bases, and 4 bases stayed unmatched.

Comment on this clone: Other nucleotide sequences from this sample produce the same CDR3. The chain links TRBV5-4 to TRBJ2-5, with D maybe TRBD2 (5 bases). The V end was cut by 2 bases, the J end by 4 bases, with 9 bases between. CDR3 length: 13 residues. Looked up from germline, CDR1 is SGHNT and CDR2 is YYREEE (reference sequence). The CDR3 region has the DNA TGTGCCAGCAGCTTTACCCGGGGAGAGACCCAGTACTTC. It translates to CASSFTRGETQYF.

V gene TRBV9 combines with J gene TRBJ2-3, with a tentative D call TRBD2 (5 bases). Germline CDR1 and CDR2: SGDLS and YYNGEE. Deletions cut 0 bases from V and 2 bases from J, with 10 bases between. This CDR3 comprises 15 residues. For the CDR3, the DNA is TGTGCCAGCAGCGTAGCGGAGGATGCCACAGATACGCAGTATTTT. As protein: CASSVAEDATDTQYF.

The gene calls are TRBV7-9 and TRBJ2-3, with 7 bases fitting TRBD1. The V segment lost 5 bases and the J segment 8 bases; nucleotides outside the gene matches: 4. Germline V gene lookup returns CDR1 SEHNR and CDR2 FQNEAQ (reference sequence). The CDR3 spans 12 residues. The CDR3 DNA is TGTGCCAGCAGCCCATCAGGGGGTACGCAGTATTTT. This gives the protein CASSPSGGTQYF.